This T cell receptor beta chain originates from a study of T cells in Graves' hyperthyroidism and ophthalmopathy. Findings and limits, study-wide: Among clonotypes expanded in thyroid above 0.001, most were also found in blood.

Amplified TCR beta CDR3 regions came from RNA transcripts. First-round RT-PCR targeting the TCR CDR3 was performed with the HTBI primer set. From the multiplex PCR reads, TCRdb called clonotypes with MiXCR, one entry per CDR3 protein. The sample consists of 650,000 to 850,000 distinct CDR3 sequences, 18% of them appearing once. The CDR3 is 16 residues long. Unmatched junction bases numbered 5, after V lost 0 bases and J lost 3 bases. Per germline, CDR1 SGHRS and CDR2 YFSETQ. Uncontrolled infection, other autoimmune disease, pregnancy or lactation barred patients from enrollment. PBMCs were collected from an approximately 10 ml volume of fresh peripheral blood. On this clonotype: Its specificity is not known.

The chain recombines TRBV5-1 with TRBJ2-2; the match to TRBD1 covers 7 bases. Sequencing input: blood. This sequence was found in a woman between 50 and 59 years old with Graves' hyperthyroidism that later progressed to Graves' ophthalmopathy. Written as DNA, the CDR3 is TGCGCCAGCAGCTTGGCGGGCACAGGGGACACCGGGGAGCTGTTTTTT. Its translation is CASSLAGTGDTGELFF.